Presented here are 30 T cell receptor beta chains from one specimen sequenced in a study of OX40 agonist ivuxolimab in advanced cancers. TCRdb keeps only in-frame clones here, not all; method: immunoSEQ multiplex PCR. Found here are about 80,000 clones, approximately 93% of them singletons; the top ten hold approximately 11%. This material consisted of CD4+ or CD8+ T cells sorted from blood, taken in a trial of the OX40 agonist ivuxolimab. Receptors were obtained from an adult with an advanced solid tumor such as melanoma, head and neck, liver or kidney cancer.

The V call is TRBV10-1, the J call TRBJ2-1; 11 bases align to TRBD2. The CDR3 runs to 16 residues. Germline lookup yields CDR1 WNHNN and CDR2 SYGVQD (reference sequence). The V segment lost 1 base and the J segment 4 bases; nucleotides outside the gene matches: 3. The CDR3 sequence: CASSELAGGVYNEQFF. CDR3 in DNA: TGCGCCAGCAGTGAGTTAGCGGGAGGGGTGTACAATGAGCAGTTCTTC.

The chain employs TRBV27 and TRBJ2-7; D may be TRBD1 (6 bases). The V gene lost 2 bases and the J gene lost 0 bases, with 14 bases spanning the gap. From germline, CDR1 is MNHEY and CDR2 SMNVEV (reference sequence). The CDR3 runs to 16 residues. This CDR3 is CASSLLPGASSYEQYF. DNA of the CDR3: TGTGCCAGCAGTTTACTCCCAGGGGCCTCCTCCTACGAGCAGTACTTC.

The chain recombines TRBV6-5 with TRBJ2-3, with D perhaps matching TRBD1 or TRBD2 (5 bases each). V was pared by 6 bases and J by 10 bases, with 14 bases between. The CDR3 length is 12 residues. Germline V CDR1 and CDR2: MNHEY, SVGAGI. The CDR3 nucleotides are TGTGCCAGCAGCGAGACGGGGACGGCGCAGTATTTT. Encoded protein: CASSETGTAQYF.

The chain combines TRBV6-5 with TRBJ2-7; 8 bases fit TRBD2. V shed 2 bases, J shed 2 bases, and the junction held 5 bases outside the gene matches. CDR3 length equals 15 residues. Germline-derived CDR1 and CDR2 are MNHEY and SVGAGI. The CDR3 loop is CASSYGTSPPYEQYF. In DNA, the CDR3 is TGTGCCAGCAGTTACGGGACTAGTCCCCCCTACGAGCAGTACTTC.

The CDR3 protein is CASSFGTSGSMGEQYF. CDR3 sequence (DNA): TGTGCCAGCAGCTTTGGGACTAGCGGGAGTATGGGAGAGCAGTACTTC. This chain connects TRBV5-6 to TRBJ2-7, with 14 bases fitting TRBD2. CDR1 is SGHDT and CDR2 is YYEEEE in the germline V gene. The CDR3 has 16 amino acids. V lost 2 bases to trimming and J lost 7 bases; unmatched junction nucleotides: 8.

The V call is TRBV29-1, the J call TRBJ2-2, with no clear D. The V gene lost 2 bases and the J gene lost 2 bases, with 6 bases spanning the gap. Germline lookup yields CDR1 SQVTM and CDR2 ANQGSEA. This CDR3 has 13 residues. The CDR3 protein is CSVELVNTGELFF. The CDR3 region has the DNA TGCAGCGTTGAATTAGTTAACACCGGGGAGCTGTTTTTT.

V usage is TRBV7-2 and J usage is TRBJ2-2; perhaps D is TRBD1 or TRBD2 (5 bases each). Germline V lookup: CDR1 SGHTA, CDR2 FQGNSA. Trimming removed 10 bases at V and 2 bases at J, with 17 bases between. The CDR3 runs to 15 residues. The CDR3 coding sequence is TGTGCCACTATCGATCGGGACGGAAACACCGGGGAGCTGTTTTTT. This translates into CATIDRDGNTGELFF.

The V call is TRBV5-5, the J call TRBJ2-7, with D possibly being TRBD2 (6 bases). Germline CDR1 SGHKS, CDR2 YYEKEE (reference sequence). V was pared by 0 bases and J by 5 bases, with 12 bases between. This CDR3 spans 14 amino acids. The CDR3 sequence is CASSLVAGYDEQYF. The DNA of the CDR3 is TGTGCCAGCAGCTTGGTGGCGGGGTACGACGAGCAGTACTTC. Based on the CDR3 plus reference TRBV5-5 and TRBJ2-7, the full variable domain is DAGVTQSPTHLIKTRGQQVTLRCSPISGHKSVSWYQQVLGQGPQFIFQYYEKEERGRGNFPDRFSARQFPNYSSELNVNALLLGDSALYLCASSLVAGYDEQYFGPGTRLTVT.

V and J are TRBV6-5 and TRBJ2-2; D uncertain. CDR1 and CDR2 from the germline V gene are MNHEY and SVGAGI. CDR3 size: 13 residues. V was pared by 0 bases and J by 5 bases, with 4 bases between. CDR3 in amino acids: CASSYSSTGELFF. CDR3 in DNA: TGTGCCAGCAGTTACTCCTCTACCGGGGAGCTGTTTTTT.

V and J are TRBV5-6 and TRBJ2-7, with a possible D match to TRBD1 (6 bases). Germline CDR1 is SGHDT and CDR2 is YYEEEE. V was trimmed by 0 bases and J by 11 bases, leaving 12 bases between them. The CDR3 is 12 amino acids. The CDR3 here is CASSLGAGAEYF. The CDR3 region has the DNA TGTGCCAGCAGCTTGGGGGCAGGGGCGGAGTACTTC.

CDR3 nucleotide sequence: TGTGCCAGCAGCTTACAGGCTCTAGGCACAGATACGCAGTATTTT. This encodes CASSLQALGTDTQYF. The chain joins TRBV7-2 to TRBJ2-3; unclear D gene. V gave up 2 bases and J gave up 1 base, with 10 bases separating them. There are 15 residues in the CDR3. Germline CDR1 and CDR2: SGHTA and FQGNSA. Full variable domain (outside the CDR3, taken from reference TRBV7-2 and TRBJ2-3): GAGVSQSPSNKVTEKGKDVELRCDPISGHTALYWYRQSLGQGLEFLIYFQGNSAPDKSGLPSDRFSAERTGGSVSTLTIQRTQQEDSAVYLCASSLQALGTDTQYFGPGTRLTVL.

The rearrangement uses TRBV4-3 and TRBJ1-3; no definite D call. The CDR3 is 18 amino acids. From germline, CDR1 is LGHNA and CDR2 YSLEER. The ends were cut back, 0 bases at V and 0 bases at J, with 15 bases in the middle. CDR3 sequence (DNA): TGCGCCAGCAGCCAAGATCGTTTAGACATATACTCTGGAAACACCATATATTTT. Protein: CASSQDRLDIYSGNTIYF.

The chain has TRBV10-3 and TRBJ2-3; 13 bases map to TRBD2. Germline assignment: CDR1 ENHRY and CDR2 SYGVKD. V shed 2 bases and J 4 bases; nucleotides not matched to a gene: 15. The CDR3 is 20 amino acids. CDR3: CAISETGTGTGLAGADTQYF. The CDR3 DNA is TGTGCCATCAGTGAGACCGGGACAGGTACCGGACTAGCGGGGGCAGATACGCAGTATTTT.

V is TRBV27 and J is TRBJ2-1; 13 bases line up with TRBD2. Losses at the gene ends were 2 bases for V and 7 bases for J; bases not matched to a gene: 2. This CDR3 has 15 residues. The germline CDR1 and CDR2 sequences are MNHEY and SMNVEV (reference sequence). CDR3 in amino acids: CASSLGTSGKNEQFF. The CDR3 DNA reads as TGTGCCAGCAGTTTAGGGACTAGCGGGAAGAATGAGCAGTTCTTC.

The chain employs TRBV4-1 and TRBJ2-7, with 9 bases fitting TRBD2. Germline CDR1 and CDR2: MGHRA and YSYEKL. The CDR3 covers 16 residues. V trimming: 1 base; J trimming: 2 bases; junction bases outside the gene matches: 6. Written as DNA, the CDR3 is TGCGCCAGCAGCCAAGGAGGGGCGGGAGGGCCCTACGAGCAGTACTTC. Translating gives CASSQGGAGGPYEQYF.

V and J are TRBV2 and TRBJ2-3, with D maybe TRBD1 (5 bases). CDR3 length: 15 amino acids. The germline V and J ends were trimmed by 3 bases and 0 bases, with 10 bases remaining between them. Germline loops: CDR1 SNHLY, CDR2 FYNNEI. This chain's CDR3 is CASSDSAGSTDTQYF. The DNA of the CDR3 is TGTGCCAGCAGTGACTCGGCAGGGAGCACAGATACGCAGTATTTT.

The chain carries TRBV5-6 and TRBJ1-1; D may be TRBD1 (5 bases). The CDR3 is made up of 14 amino acids. V was clipped by 0 bases and J by 4 bases, with 10 bases between them. CDR1 is SGHDT, CDR2 YYEEEE, per germline. CDR3 protein: CASSLVGTATEAFF. CDR3 sequence (DNA): TGTGCCAGCAGCTTGGTTGGGACGGCCACTGAAGCTTTCTTT.

The chain uses TRBV7-9 and TRBJ2-1; 10 nucleotides align to TRBD1. Germline assignment: CDR1 SEHNR and CDR2 FQNEAQ (reference sequence). After removal of 1 base from V and 5 bases from J, the junction contained 11 bases not matched to a gene. CDR3 length: 18 residues. The CDR3 sequence: CASSLERTGGPRNNEQFF. CDR3 coding DNA: TGTGCCAGCAGCTTAGAGAGGACAGGGGGGCCCCGGAACAATGAGCAGTTCTTC.

On this clone: A read error is likely, as this CDR3 ends without the conserved phenylalanine or tryptophan. Because the CDR3's place on the DNA is in doubt, the DNA is left out and the CDR3 is given as listed by TCRdb. The gene calls are TRBV29-1 and TRBJ2-3; the table calls TRBD2, which could not be checked here. Germline CDR1 SQVTM, CDR2 ANQGSEA. The CDR3 spans 11 amino acids, including both terminal residues. CDR3 sequence: CSVGLAGQVVI.

The table lists this clone with a count of one. The V and J genes are TRBV9 and TRBJ1-3; D is uncertain. Germline V gene lookup returns CDR1 SGDLS and CDR2 YYNGEE. Trimming left V 0 bases short and J 0 bases short, with 7 bases between. The CDR3 loop spans 15 amino acids. Here the CDR3 DNA reads TGTGCCAGCAGCGTAGGGAAAGTCTCTGGAAACACCATATATTTT. Translation: CASSVGKVSGNTIYF.

The chain employs TRBV14 and TRBJ2-7; the match to TRBD2 covers 8 bases. This CDR3 contains 16 residues. V lost 1 base to trimming and J lost 7 bases; unmatched junction nucleotides: 12. Germline loops: CDR1 SGHDN, CDR2 FVKESK. DNA of the CDR3: TGTGCCAGCAGCCAAGCTCAACCGAGACTAGCGTTTGAGCAGTACTTC. This codes for CASSQAQPRLAFEQYF.

The chain couples TRBV7-8 to TRBJ2-3, with D unresolved. Between the trimmed V and J ends, which lost 1 base and 2 bases, there was a span of 10 bases. Germline V CDR1 and CDR2: SGHVS, FQNEAQ. The CDR3 loop spans 15 amino acids. The CDR3 sequence is CASSLVWQPTDTQYF. The CDR3 DNA reads as TGTGCCAGCAGCTTAGTATGGCAGCCCACAGATACGCAGTATTTT.

The rearrangement uses TRBV9 and TRBJ1-1, with D possibly being TRBD1 (6 bases). V was cut by 3 bases and J by 6 bases, with 18 bases left in between. Germline V CDR1 and CDR2: SGDLS, YYNGEE. The CDR3 extends over 15 amino acids. CDR3 DNA sequence: TGTGCCAGCAGCGCAGAGAAGACGGGGGCCCCTGAAGCTTTCTTT. Amino acids: CASSAEKTGAPEAFF. Supplemented by reference TRBV9 and TRBJ1-1, the full variable domain reads DSGVTQTPKHLITATGQRVTLRCSPRSGDLSVYWYQQSLDQGLQFLIQYYNGEERAKGNILERFSAQQFPDLHSELNLSSLELGDSALYFCASSAEKTGAPEAFFGQGTRLTVV.

The rearrangement uses TRBV29-1 and TRBJ2-4; 7 nucleotides match TRBD1. This CDR3 comprises 13 residues. In germline, CDR1 is SQVTM, CDR2 ANQGSEA. V was clipped by 6 bases and J by 3 bases; unmatched bases: 5. In nucleotides, the CDR3 is TGCAGCGTGGAGACAGGGAACAAAAACATTCAGTACTTC. Amino acids: CSVETGNKNIQYF.

The V and J genes are TRBV28 and TRBJ2-7, with 7 bases identical to TRBD2. Unmatched junction bases numbered 3, after V lost 7 bases and J lost 0 bases. CDR1 is MDHEN, CDR2 SYDVKM, per germline. CDR3 length: 13 residues. CDR3 loop: CASIASGSYEQYF. The CDR3 DNA reads as TGTGCCAGCATCGCTAGCGGCTCCTACGAGCAGTACTTC.

The chain recombines TRBV9 with TRBJ2-7, with D tentatively TRBD2 (7 bases). CDR1 is SGDLS, CDR2 YYNGEE, per germline. With 6 bases removed from V and 0 bases from J, the gap between germline ends came to 16 bases. CDR3 length: 15 amino acids. CDR3 sequence (DNA): TGTGCCAGCACCAAAGGGGGGGCCCCCTCCTACGAGCAGTACTTC. It translates to CASTKGGAPSYEQYF. Filled out from reference TRBV9 and TRBJ2-7, the complete variable domain reads DSGVTQTPKHLITATGQRVTLRCSPRSGDLSVYWYQQSLDQGLQFLIQYYNGEERAKGNILERFSAQQFPDLHSELNLSSLELGDSALYFCASTKGGAPSYEQYFGPGTRLTVT.

Only one count was recorded for this clone. The chain is built from TRBV15 and TRBJ1-5; D possibly corresponds to TRBD1 (5 bases). This CDR3 spans 14 amino acids. CDR1 is LNHNV, CDR2 YYDKDF, per germline (reference sequence). Between the trimmed V and J ends, which lost 3 bases and 8 bases, there was a span of 14 bases. DNA of the CDR3: TGTGCCACCAGCAGCTGGGGGGGTCAGGAGCCCCAGCATTTT. This gives the protein CATSSWGGQEPQHF.

The CDR3, as DNA: TGTGCCAGCAGCCAAGAGGGAGGGGCTAGCGGCCTCTACGAGCAGTACTTC. It translates to CASSQEGGASGLYEQYF. This chain uses TRBV4-2 with TRBJ2-7; 7 bases line up with TRBD2. Per germline, CDR1 LGHNA and CDR2 YNFKEQ. The CDR3 has 17 amino acids. Germline trimming cut 0 bases from V and 3 bases from J; bases unmatched to any gene: 11.

The chain recombines TRBV27 with TRBJ2-4, with D hard to call. Trimming stripped 4 bases from V and 8 bases from J, with 12 bases between. The CDR3 contains 13 residues. The germline gives CDR1 MNHEY, CDR2 SMNVEV (reference sequence). The CDR3 region has the DNA TGTGCCAGCAGTTCCGTTGGAGCTTACATTCAGTACTTC. It yields the protein CASSSVGAYIQYF.

The rearrangement joins TRBV27 to TRBJ2-3; D is perhaps TRBD1 or TRBD2 (5 bases each). There are 14 residues in the CDR3. CDR1 and CDR2 (germline): MNHEY, SMNVEV (reference sequence). Trimming removed 1 base at V and 3 bases at J, with 8 bases between. This CDR3 is CASSLWGSTDTQYF. In DNA, the CDR3 is TGTGCCAGCAGTTTATGGGGGAGTACAGATACGCAGTATTTT.